This is a list of T cell receptor beta chains from one sample in a study of cytomegalovirus exposure and HLA in healthy donors. Clones were read by immunoSEQ multiplex PCR, and TCRdb kept only the in-frame ones, dropping some. The table has about 34,000 clones, about 83% seen once. Sequencing input: PBMCs. The receptors originated from a boy younger than 18 in good health and CMV-seronegative. Both conserved end residues are part of each CDR3. A D gene is named only where the DNA matches it firmly. For some rows the clone size is stated as once, few or many, or as a class when expanded; others skip it.

>TRBD1|TRBJ1-2|TRBV19|.
CASSIFPDRVHGYTF
TGTGCCAGTAGTATTTTCCCGGACAGGGTACATGGCTACACCTTC
>TRBD1|TRBJ1-4|TRBV18|.
CASSLGDRDGKLFF
TGTGCCAGCTCACTAGGAGACAGGGACGGAAAACTGTTTTTT
>TRBD2|TRBJ2-1|TRBV27|.
CASSQASGYNEQFF
TGTGCCAGCAGTCAGGCTAGCGGATACAATGAGCAGTTCTTC
>.|TRBJ2-3|TRBV11-2|.
CASSLVGATTDTQYF
TGTGCCAGCAGCTTAGTGGGGGCAACCACAGATACGCAGTATTTT
>.|TRBJ1-5|TRBV4-2|.
CASSQAGGSLNQPQHF
TGTGCCAGCAGCCAAGCGGGGGGCAGTCTGAATCAGCCCCAGCATTTT
>.|TRBJ2-7|TRBV18|.
CASSPSSYEQYF
TGTGCCAGCTCACCTAGCTCCTACGAGCAGTACTTC
>TRBD1|TRBJ2-1|TRBV10-1|.
CASSDPGQGNNEQFF
TGCGCCAGCAGTGACCCGGGACAGGGGAATAATGAGCAGTTCTTC
>TRBD1|TRBJ2-7|TRBV4-1|few
CASSQGDRLSYEQYF
TGCGCCAGCAGCCAGGGGGACAGACTCTCCTACGAGCAGTACTTC
>.|TRBJ2-5|TRBV4-3|.
CASSPLMGGGETQYF
TGCGCCAGCAGTCCCCTGATGGGGGGTGGGGAGACCCAGTACTTC
>TRBD1|TRBJ2-7|TRBV27|.
CASSPGTGAEQYF
TGTGCCAGCAGTCCCGGGACAGGGGCCGAGCAGTACTTC
>TRBD2|TRBJ2-3|TRBV5-4|.
CASSRSGGADTQYF
TGTGCCAGCAGCCGTAGCGGGGGGGCGGATACGCAGTATTTT
>TRBD1|TRBJ2-1|TRBV7-9|.
CASSPAGTEYNEQFF
TGTGCCAGCAGCCCAGCCGGGACAGAGTACAATGAGCAGTTCTTC
>TRBD1|TRBJ1-6|TRBV19|.
CASSIRRGISPLHF
TGTGCCAGTAGTATCCGCAGGGGGATTTCACCCCTCCACTTT
>.|TRBJ2-1|TRBV4-3|few
CASAIDRYNEQFF
TGCGCCAGCGCTATTGACAGATACAATGAGCAGTTCTTC
>TRBD1|TRBJ2-7|TRBV2|.
CARRKTGKDEQYF
TGTGCCAGGCGGAAGACAGGGAAGGACGAGCAGTACTTC
>.|TRBJ1-5|TRBV6-5|.
CASSQPGGYNQPQHF
TGTGCCAGCAGTCAACCGGGAGGGTACAATCAGCCCCAGCATTTT
>TRBD2|TRBJ2-1|TRBV4-3|.
CASSQESGGSYNEQFF
TGCGCCAGCAGCCAAGAGAGCGGGGGGTCCTACAATGAGCAGTTCTTC
>.|TRBJ2-2|TRBV30|.
CAWSVLNTGELFF
TGTGCCTGGAGTGTACTGAACACCGGGGAGCTGTTTTTT
>.|TRBJ2-3|TRBV7-3|.
CASSLDRPTDTQYF
TGTGCCAGCAGCTTAGACAGACCCACAGATACGCAGTATTTT
>TRBD1|TRBJ2-3|TRBV5-6|few
CASSLRGPSTDTQYF
TGTGCCAGCAGCTTAAGGGGGCCTAGCACAGATACGCAGTATTTT